This TCR beta chain emerged from a study of PD-1 blockade in classical Hodgkin lymphoma. About this clone itself: Its antigen is still unknown.

The repertoire was sequenced with immunoSEQ multiplex PCR; TCRdb's copy has only in-frame clones and lacks some. This table has around 26,000 clones, around 70% appearing once. The patients all showed relapse after autologous stem cell transplantation, while their brentuximab vedotin exposure varied. The V segment lost 6 bases and the J segment 9 bases; nucleotides outside the gene matches: 14. The CDR3 extends over 15 amino acids. CDR1 is MNHEY and CDR2 is SVGAGI in the germline V gene. Study results and limitations: Similar baseline diversity was found in complete responders and newly diagnosed patients.

This TCR derives from a human donor with classical Hodgkin lymphoma. The chain is built from TRBV6-5 and TRBJ2-1; 7 bases are shared with TRBD2. The sample in question was peripheral blood mononuclear cells (PBMCs), obtained at baseline. As DNA, the CDR3 is TGTGCCAGCAGCCCCGGGACTAACTTGGGGGGTGAGCAGTTCTTC. It encodes CASSPGTNLGGEQFF.